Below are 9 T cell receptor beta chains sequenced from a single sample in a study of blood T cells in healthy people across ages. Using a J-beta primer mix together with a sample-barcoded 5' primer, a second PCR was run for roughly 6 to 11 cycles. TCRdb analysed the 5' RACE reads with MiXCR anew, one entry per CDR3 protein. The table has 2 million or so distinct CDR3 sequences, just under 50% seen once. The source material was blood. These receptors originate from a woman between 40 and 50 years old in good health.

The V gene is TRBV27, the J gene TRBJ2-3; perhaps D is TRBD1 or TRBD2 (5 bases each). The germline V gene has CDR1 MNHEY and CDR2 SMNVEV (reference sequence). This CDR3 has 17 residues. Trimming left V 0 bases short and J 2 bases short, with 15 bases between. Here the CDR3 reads CASSLSPVSGTTDTQYF. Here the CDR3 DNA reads TGTGCCAGCAGTTTATCCCCTGTGTCTGGGACCACAGATACGCAGTATTTT.

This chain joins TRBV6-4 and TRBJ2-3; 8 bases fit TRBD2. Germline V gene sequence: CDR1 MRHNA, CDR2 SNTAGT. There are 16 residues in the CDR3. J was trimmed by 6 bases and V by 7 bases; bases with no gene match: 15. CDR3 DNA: TGTGCCAGCAACCGATTCCCGGGGGGGCCTACGGATACGCAGTATTTT. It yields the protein CASNRFPGGPTDTQYF.

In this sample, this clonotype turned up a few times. In DNA form, the CDR3 reads TGTGCCAGCAGTTGGCCTAGGGACGAGCAGTACTTC. Its protein product is CASSWPRDEQYF. The chain uses TRBV6-6 and TRBJ2-7; D not resolved. V was clipped by 4 bases and J by 5 bases, with 9 bases between them. Germline values: CDR1 MNHNY, CDR2 SVGAGI (reference sequence). The CDR3 totals 12 residues.

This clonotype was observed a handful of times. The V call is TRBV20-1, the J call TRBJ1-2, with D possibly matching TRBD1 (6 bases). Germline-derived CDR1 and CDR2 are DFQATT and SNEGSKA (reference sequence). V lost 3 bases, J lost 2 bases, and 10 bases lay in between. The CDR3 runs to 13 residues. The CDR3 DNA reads TGCAGTGCTAGTTCAGGGGCCAACTATGGCTACACCTTC. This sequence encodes CSASSGANYGYTF.

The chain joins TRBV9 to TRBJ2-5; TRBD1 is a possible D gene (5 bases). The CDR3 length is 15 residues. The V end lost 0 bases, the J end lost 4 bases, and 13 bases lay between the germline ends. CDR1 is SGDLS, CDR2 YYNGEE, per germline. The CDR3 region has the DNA TGTGCCAGCAGCGTAGATGCAGGGCTGGGAGAGACCCAGTACTTC. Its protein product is CASSVDAGLGETQYF.

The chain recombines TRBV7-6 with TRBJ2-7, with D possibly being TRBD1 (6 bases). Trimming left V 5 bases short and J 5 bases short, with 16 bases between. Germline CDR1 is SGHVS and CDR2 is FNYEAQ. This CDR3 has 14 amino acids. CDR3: CASSTTGSYHEQYF. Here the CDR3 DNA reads TGTGCCAGCAGCACTACAGGGTCTTACCACGAGCAGTACTTC. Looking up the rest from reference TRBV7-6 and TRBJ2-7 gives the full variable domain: GAGVSQSPRYKVTKRGQDVALRCDPISGHVSLYWYRQALGQGPEFLTYFNYEAQQDKSGLPNDRFSAERPEGSISTLTIQRTEQRDSAMYRCASSTTGSYHEQYFGPGTRLTVT.

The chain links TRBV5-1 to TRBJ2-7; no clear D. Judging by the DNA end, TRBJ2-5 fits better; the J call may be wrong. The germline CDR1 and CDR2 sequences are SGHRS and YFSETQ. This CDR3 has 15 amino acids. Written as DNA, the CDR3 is TGCGCCAGCAGCTTGGCGGTCCCAGAGGTTGAGACCCAGTACTTC. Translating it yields CASSLAVPEVETQYF.

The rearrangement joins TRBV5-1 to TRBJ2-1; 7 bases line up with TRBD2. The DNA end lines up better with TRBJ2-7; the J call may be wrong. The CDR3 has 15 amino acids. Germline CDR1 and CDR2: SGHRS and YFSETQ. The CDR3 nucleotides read TGCGCCAGCAGCTTGGTGGCGGGAGACGCCCGCGAGCAGTACTTC. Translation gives CASSLVAGDAREQYF.

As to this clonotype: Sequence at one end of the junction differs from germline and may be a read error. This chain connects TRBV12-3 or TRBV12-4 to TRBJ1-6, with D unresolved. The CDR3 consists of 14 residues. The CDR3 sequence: CASSGKGSNSPLYF. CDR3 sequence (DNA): TGTGCCAGCAGTGGGAAGGGAAGTAATTCACCCCTCTACTTT.